This T cell receptor (beta chain) was identified in a study of blood T cell repertoires in COVID-19. The wider study: COVID-19 samples, acute and convalescent, were from the United States, Italy and Spain. T cells, B-cell-depleted T cells, or PBMCs provided the cDNA or gDNA that served as material.

Original processing methods: Reference gene primer amplification gave nucleated cell count estimates. Measured with immunoSEQ multiplex PCR; TCRdb has only the in-frame clones, and not every one. For V, J and clone size, that table is used; D and trimming come from the DNA. The sample has about 170,000 clones; around 90% are singletons. This CDR3 region has 14 residues. Deletions cut 4 bases from V and 3 bases from J, with 12 bases between. CDR1 is SNHLY, CDR2 FYNNEI, per germline. In Seattle, patients joined the study during active infection and were tracked longitudinally. This clone was seen a handful of times.

Sequenced: peripheral blood. This clonotype was obtained from a man younger than 35 with COVID-19, enrolled during active disease. V and J are TRBV2 and TRBJ1-1; D gene ambiguous. The CDR3 loop reads CASSGRQIYTEAFF. The CDR3 coding sequence is TGTGCCAGCAGTGGGAGGCAGATTTACACTGAAGCTTTCTTT.